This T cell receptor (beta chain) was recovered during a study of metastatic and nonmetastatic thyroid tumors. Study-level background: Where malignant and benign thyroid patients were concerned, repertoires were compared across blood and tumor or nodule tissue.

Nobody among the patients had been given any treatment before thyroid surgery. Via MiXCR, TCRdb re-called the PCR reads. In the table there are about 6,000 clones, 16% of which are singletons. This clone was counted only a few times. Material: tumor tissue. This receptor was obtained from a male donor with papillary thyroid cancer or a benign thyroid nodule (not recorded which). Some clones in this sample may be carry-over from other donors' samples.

The CDR3 sequence is CASNGGGQSTGELFF. In DNA, the CDR3 is TGTGCCAGTAATGGGGGGGGACAGAGCACCGGGGAGCTGTTTTTT. The chain recombines TRBV19 with TRBJ2-2; the D gene could be TRBD1 or TRBD2 (7 bases each). The V end was cut by 7 bases, the J end by 4 bases, with 16 bases between. The CDR3 runs 15 residues. Germline lookup yields CDR1 LNHDA and CDR2 SQIVND (reference sequence).